The 23 T cell receptor beta chains below all came from one sample that was sequenced in a study of T cell repertoires in aging, cancer and after chemotherapy (dated by TCRdb to about 2019). Instead of sorted cells or RNA, genomic DNA extracted from peripheral blood served as the source for amplifying TCR beta rearrangements. Sequenced using an Illumina MiSeq. Using a mixed TRB-A/B primer pool, multiplex touch-down PCR amplified rearranged TRB sequences covering the V, D and J segments. TCRdb cleaned the public reads at Q25 with fastp, built clones with MiXCR and kept in-frame beta chains. Entries are consolidated by CDR3 protein sequence, retaining the most common genes and DNA. For this sample there are some 5,000 distinct CDR3 sequences; 20% to 25% appear just once. Of the sample, just over 9% is held by the ten largest clones. The sample consisted of blood. Source of these receptors: a human donor in good health. The donor label of this sample is uncertain.

The CDR3 sequence: CASSPSGLAGVVDTQYF. The CDR3, as DNA: TGTGCCAGCAGCCCGTCGGGACTAGCGGGAGTTGTAGATACGCAGTATTTT. The rearrangement uses TRBV7-3 and TRBJ2-3; TRBD2 aligns across 14 bases. Unmatched junction bases numbered 9, after V lost 5 bases and J lost 5 bases. CDR3 length: 17 amino acids. Germline CDR1 SGHTA, CDR2 FQGTGA.

J is TRBJ2-1 and V is TRBV4-1, with D unclear. This CDR3 region has 16 residues. Germline V CDR1 and CDR2: MGHRA, YSYEKL. The V end was cut by 1 base, the J end by 0 bases, with 10 bases between. Written as DNA, the CDR3 is TGCGCCAGCAGCCAAGTCTGGCGTTACTCCTACAATGAGCAGTTCTTC. It is translated as CASSQVWRYSYNEQFF.

This chain uses TRBV5-1 with TRBJ1-1, with D unresolved. In germline, CDR1 is SGHRS, CDR2 YFSETQ. The V end lost 3 bases, the J end lost 6 bases, and 15 bases lay between the germline ends. The CDR3 runs to 14 residues. CDR3 DNA sequence: TGCGCCAGCAGCTCCGACGGCCGAGGATCTGAAGCTTTCTTT. It codes for CASSSDGRGSEAFF.

At least ten counts were recorded for this clonotype. V usage is TRBV19 and J usage is TRBJ2-7, with 7 bases identical to TRBD1. The V gene's germline CDR1 is LNHDA and CDR2 SQIVND (reference sequence). Germline trimming cut 5 bases from V and 5 bases from J; bases unmatched to any gene: 24. This CDR3 is built from 19 residues. CDR3 loop: CASSSTDRVSILGSDEQYF. The DNA for the CDR3 is TGTGCCAGTAGTTCCACAGACAGGGTAAGCATCTTGGGGAGCGACGAGCAGTACTTC.

V is TRBV20-1 and J is TRBJ2-2, with 10 bases that match TRBD2. CDR1 and CDR2 from the germline V gene are DFQATT and SNEGSKA (reference sequence). The CDR3 runs 15 residues. The V and J ends lost 0 bases and 3 bases, in that order; junction bases with no gene match: 1. This CDR3 reads CSARDGTSDTGELFF. The DNA for the CDR3 is TGCAGTGCTAGAGATGGGACTAGCGACACCGGGGAGCTGTTTTTT.

Remarks on this clonotype: A much larger clone is a single base away; this may be a read error. This chain joins TRBV12-3 or TRBV12-4 and TRBJ2-7; D might be TRBD1 (8 bases). Trimming pared 3 bases from V and 3 bases from J, leaving 15 bases between. The CDR3 runs to 15 residues. The CDR3 loop is CASSLGQERGYEQYF. CDR3 coding DNA: TGTGCCAGCAGTTTGGGACAGGAGCGGGGCTACGAGCAGTACTTC.

J is TRBJ2-1 and V is TRBV15; perhaps D is TRBD1 or TRBD2 (6 bases each). Trimming pared 1 base from V and 10 bases from J, leaving 14 bases between. The CDR3 runs 14 residues. The germline gives CDR1 LNHNV, CDR2 YYDKDF (reference sequence). This CDR3 reads CATSRGGANAEQFF. CDR3 bases: TGTGCCACCAGCAGAGGGGGGGCCAACGCGGAGCAGTTCTTC.

The table lists this clonotype with many counts. The chain carries TRBV6-1 and TRBJ2-7; tentative D call: TRBD1 (6 bases). The germline gives CDR1 MNHNS, CDR2 SASEGT. V was pared by 3 bases and J by 5 bases, with 26 bases between. This CDR3 has 18 residues. The CDR3 DNA sequence: TGTGCCAGCAGTGACTCCCTTGGGTTCCGGGACATCAGAAACGAGCAGTACTTC. Residues: CASSDSLGFRDIRNEQYF.

As concerns this clonotype: One end of the junction varies from germline; a read error may be responsible. J is TRBJ2-5 and V is TRBV5-1; D possibly matches TRBD1 or TRBD2 (5 bases each). CDR1 SGHRS and CDR2 YFSETQ come from the germline V gene. This CDR3 is built from 12 residues. The DNA for the CDR3 is TGCGCCAGCACCGGGGCCTCAGAGACCCTGTACTTC. This translates into CASTGASETLYF.

This clonotype ranks as medium-sized. This sequence joins TRBV19 and TRBJ1-4; tentatively, D is TRBD1 (5 bases). Germline values: CDR1 LNHDA, CDR2 SQIVND (reference sequence). The CDR3 loop spans 12 amino acids. V shed 5 bases and J shed 11 bases, with 12 bases lying between them. CDR3 DNA: TGTGCCAGTAGTCAGAGGGCAGGGAAACTGTTTTTT. Protein product: CASSQRAGKLFF.

This clonotype is labeled medium-sized (0.01 to 0.1%). V usage is TRBV6-5 and J usage is TRBJ2-5; 15 bases line up with TRBD2. The germline gives CDR1 MNHEY, CDR2 SVGAGI. The CDR3 runs 13 residues. The J segment lost 9 bases and the V segment lost 5 bases, leaving 1 base of the junction unmatched. As DNA, the CDR3 is TGTGCCAGCAGTAGGACTAGCGGGAGGGCCCAGTACTTC. Translating gives CASSRTSGRAQYF.

This clonotype has a single count. The rearrangement joins TRBV29-1 to TRBJ2-2; 9 bases agree with TRBD2. With V trimmed by 5 bases and J by 5 bases, 15 bases remained unmatched. Germline CDR1 is SQVTM and CDR2 is ANQGSEA. The CDR3 extends over 17 amino acids. The CDR3 spells CSVYVDGGGDGTGELFF. The CDR3 DNA follows: TGCAGCGTTTACGTTGACGGCGGGGGGGACGGGACCGGGGAGCTGTTTTTT.

The V gene is TRBV19, the J gene TRBJ1-1; 9 bases are a match to TRBD1. Germline V gene lookup returns CDR1 LNHDA and CDR2 SQIVND (reference sequence). The CDR3 contains 14 residues. J lost 4 bases, V lost 4 bases, and 4 bases had no gene match. The CDR3 DNA is TGTGCCAGTAGTAAACTACAGGGGGCCACTGAAGCTTTCTTT. As protein: CASSKLQGATEAFF.

In this sample, this clonotype is medium-sized. V and J are TRBV6-6 and TRBJ1-4; D is ambiguous. Between the trimmed V and J ends, which lost 3 bases and 8 bases, there was a span of 13 bases. The length of the CDR3 is 14 residues. Germline V gene data show CDR1 as MNHNY and CDR2 as SVGAGI (reference sequence). Here the CDR3 reads CASSYGEPGEKLFF. CDR3 bases: TGTGCCAGCAGTTATGGGGAACCTGGGGAAAAACTGTTTTTT.

Concerning this clonotype itself: A much bigger clone sits one base away, suggesting this may be a read error. The chain carries TRBV6-4 and TRBJ2-3; 9 nucleotides match TRBD2. CDR3 length: 14 amino acids. In germline, CDR1 is MRHNA, CDR2 SNTAGT. As DNA, the CDR3 is TGTGCCAGCAGTGTTAGCGGGAGCACAGATACGCTGTATTTT. Translating it yields CASSVSGSTDTLYF.

The table lists this clonotype with many counts. The chain links TRBV12-3 or TRBV12-4 to TRBJ1-2, with D tentatively TRBD1 (6 bases). The V end lost 6 bases, the J end lost 6 bases, and 11 bases lay between the germline ends. The length of the CDR3 is 12 residues. The CDR3 region is CASSITGHGYTF. CDR3 in DNA: TGTGCCAGCAGCATAACAGGGCATGGCTACACCTTC.

Comments on this clonotype: The junction and the germline gene differ at one end; a read error may be behind it. CDR3 DNA: TGTACCAGCAGCTTTCCCGGGAGTGGCAATGAGCAGTTCTTC. It specifies CTSSFPGSGNEQFF. The rearrangement joins TRBV7-9 to TRBJ2-1, with D perhaps TRBD2 (6 bases). The CDR3 has 14 amino acids. Germline loops: CDR1 SEHNR, CDR2 FQNEAQ (reference sequence).

Only a few counts were recorded for this clonotype. This chain joins TRBV12-3 or TRBV12-4 and TRBJ1-1; D remains unclear. The length of the CDR3 is 12 residues. Trimming removed 2 bases at V and 8 bases at J, with 9 bases between. This chain's CDR3 is CASSLIIWEAFF. The CDR3 DNA follows: TGTGCCAGCAGTTTAATTATCTGGGAAGCTTTCTTT.

As for this clonotype: A much larger clone sits a single nucleotide away, making a read error possible. The V gene is TRBV19, the J gene TRBJ1-6; 7 bases are shared with TRBD1. The V and J ends lost 3 bases and 6 bases, in that order; junction bases with no gene match: 11. Looked up from germline, CDR1 is LNHDA and CDR2 is SQIVND (reference sequence). CDR3 length equals 17 residues. In nucleotides, the CDR3 is TGTGCCAGTAGTATTATCCCCCAGGGGGTGGGTAATTCACCCCTCCACTTT. Its translation: CASSIIPQGVGNSPLHF. Complete variable domain (other parts from reference TRBV19 and TRBJ1-6): DGGITQSPKYLFRKEGQNVTLSCEQNLNHDAMYWYRQDPGQGLRLIYYSQIVNDFQKGDIAEGYSVSREKKESFPLTVTSAQKNPTAFYLCASSIIPQGVGNSPLHFGNGTRLTVT.

By proportion, this clonotype is medium-sized (0.01 to 0.1%). The chain carries TRBV7-6 and TRBJ1-6; D unresolved. Trimming pared 1 base from V and 2 bases from J, leaving 3 bases between. The CDR3 is 14 amino acids. The V gene's germline CDR1 is SGHVS and CDR2 FNYEAQ. The CDR3 region has the DNA TGTGCCAGCAGCTTAGGACCCTATAATTCACCCCTCCACTTT. This sequence encodes CASSLGPYNSPLHF.

About this clonotype: The junction departs from germline at one end; a sequencing error may be responsible. The J gene is TRBJ2-7, the V gene TRBV25-1; D gene ambiguous. This CDR3 region has 10 residues. The germline V gene has CDR1 MGHDK and CDR2 SYGVNS. The CDR3 DNA sequence: TGTGCCAGCAGTGAATCAAGGGTTTTCTTC. Its protein is CASSESRVFF.

Worth noting for this clonotype: A read error may be the cause here, since a much bigger clone is one base away. The chain carries TRBV4-2 and TRBJ2-2; D unresolved. CDR3 length: 13 residues. Germline CDR1 and CDR2: LGHNA and YNFKEQ. CDR3 loop: CVSSQGETGELFF. The CDR3 DNA reads TGTGTCAGCAGCCAAGGAGAGACCGGGGAGCTGTTTTTT.

The chain carries TRBV6-1 and TRBJ1-4; D uncertain. The V end lost 8 bases, the J end lost 8 bases, and 18 bases lay between the germline ends. The CDR3 covers 14 residues. The germline V gene has CDR1 MNHNS and CDR2 SASEGT. CDR3 region: CASGEGPTPEKLFF. The CDR3 DNA reads as TGTGCCAGCGGGGAGGGCCCGACCCCAGAAAAACTGTTTTTT.